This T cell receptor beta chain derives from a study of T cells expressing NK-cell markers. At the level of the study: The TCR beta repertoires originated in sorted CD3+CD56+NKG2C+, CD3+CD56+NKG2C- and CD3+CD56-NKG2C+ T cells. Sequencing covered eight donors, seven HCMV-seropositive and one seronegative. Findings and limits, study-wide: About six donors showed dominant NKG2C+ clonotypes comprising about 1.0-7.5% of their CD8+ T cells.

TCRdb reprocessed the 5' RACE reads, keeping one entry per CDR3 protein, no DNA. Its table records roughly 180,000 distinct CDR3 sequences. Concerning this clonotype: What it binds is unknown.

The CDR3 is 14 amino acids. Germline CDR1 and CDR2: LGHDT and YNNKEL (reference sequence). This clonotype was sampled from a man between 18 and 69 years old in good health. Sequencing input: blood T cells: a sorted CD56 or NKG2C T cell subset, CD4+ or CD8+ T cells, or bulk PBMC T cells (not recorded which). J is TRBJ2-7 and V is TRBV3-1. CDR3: CASSQDYRAGEQYF.